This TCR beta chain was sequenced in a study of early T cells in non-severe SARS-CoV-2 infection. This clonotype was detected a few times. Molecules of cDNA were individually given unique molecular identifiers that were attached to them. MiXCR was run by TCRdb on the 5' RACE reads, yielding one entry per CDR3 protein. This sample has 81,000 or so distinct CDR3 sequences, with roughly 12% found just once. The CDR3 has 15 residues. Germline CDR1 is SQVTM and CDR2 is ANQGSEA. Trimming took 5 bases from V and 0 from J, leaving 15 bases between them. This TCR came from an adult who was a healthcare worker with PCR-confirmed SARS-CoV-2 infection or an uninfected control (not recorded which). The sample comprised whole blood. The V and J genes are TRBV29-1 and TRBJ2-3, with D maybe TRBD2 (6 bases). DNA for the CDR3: TGCAGCGTTCCTCCGCCTGGGACTAGCACAGATACGCAGTATTTT. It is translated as CSVPPPGTSTDTQYF.